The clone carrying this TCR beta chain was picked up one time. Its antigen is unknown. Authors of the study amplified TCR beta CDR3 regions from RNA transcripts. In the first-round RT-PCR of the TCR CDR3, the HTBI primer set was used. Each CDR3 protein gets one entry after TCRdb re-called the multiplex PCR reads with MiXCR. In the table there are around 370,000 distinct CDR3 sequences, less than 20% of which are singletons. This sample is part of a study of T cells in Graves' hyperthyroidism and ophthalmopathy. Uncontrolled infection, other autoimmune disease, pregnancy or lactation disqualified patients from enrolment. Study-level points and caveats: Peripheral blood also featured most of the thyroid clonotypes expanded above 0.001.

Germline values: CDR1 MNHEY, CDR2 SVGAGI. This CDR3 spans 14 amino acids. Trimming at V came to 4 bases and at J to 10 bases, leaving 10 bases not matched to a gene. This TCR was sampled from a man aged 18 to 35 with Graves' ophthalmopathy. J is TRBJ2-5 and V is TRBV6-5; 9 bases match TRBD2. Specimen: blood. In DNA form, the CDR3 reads TGTGCCAGCAGTTTAGCGGGAGAGATAGGGGGCCAGTACTTC. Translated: CASSLAGEIGGQYF.